This T cell receptor beta chain emerged from a study of T cells expressing NK-cell markers (dated by TCRdb to about 2020). Describing the broader study: In sorted CD3+CD56+NKG2C+, CD3+CD56+NKG2C- and CD3+CD56-NKG2C+ T-cell subsets from several donors, TCR beta-chain repertoires were profiled. Among the eight sequenced donors, seven were HCMV-seropositive and one was HCMV-seronegative. The study sequenced eight donors, all healthy volunteers chosen at random: three men and five women. Libraries were sequenced as 2 x 150 bp reads on Illumina HiSeq 2000/2500, MiSeq or NextSeq.

Concerning this clonotype itself: Its antigen has not been determined.

The germline V gene (reference sequence) specifies DFQATT as CDR1 and SNEGSKA as CDR2. The CDR3 contains 13 residues, cysteine and phenylalanine counted. No DNA sequence was recorded. TCRdb names Illumina HiSeq 2000 as the instrument used. 5'RACE template switching, by which a universal primer site and unique molecular identifiers were added, was used to make TCR beta cDNA libraries. Priming for cDNA synthesis came from the TCR beta constant segment, and two successive PCR amplification steps followed. From the authors' description of their analysis: MIGEC handled demultiplexing of the reads and grouping by UMI, while MiTCR was used to assemble and quantify clonotypes. To remove erroneous sequences, TCR cDNA sequences were retained only when supported by two or more reads. Downstream repertoire analysis used the tcR package, and clonotypes were matched across fractions by CDR3 nucleotide sequence plus V segment. VDJmatch was used to annotate antigen specificity against VDJdb, with one amino acid substitution in CDR3 allowed. After the reads were reprocessed by TCRdb, one entry was made per CDR3 protein sequence, with no DNA. The V and J calls were determined by TCRdb, not by the authors. In this sample's table one finds about 430,000 distinct CDR3 sequences. The top ten clonotypes cover around 1.4% of the sample.

To determine HCMV serostatus, a commercial ELISA kit was used to detect HCMV-specific IgG in serum. Ficoll density gradient centrifugation was used to isolate peripheral blood mononuclear cells from blood. What the study reported, not specific to this receptor: Whether the expanded NKG2C-expressing T cell clones were specific for HCMV antigens remained unclear. In six donors, the dominant CD3+CD56+NKG2C+ clonotypes ranked among the top 10 CD8+ clonotypes, making up 1.0-7.0% of CD8+ T cells. Those dominant clonotypes were again the most abundant among CD3+CD56-NKG2C+ cells in a few donors, at about 28.3-65%.

The source is a woman between 50 and 59 years old in good health. Donor details come from another sample of the same person, matched by shared clones. The V gene is TRBV20-1 and the J gene is TRBJ1-2; TCRdb selects TRBD1, and the lack of DNA leaves this call unchecked. What was sequenced was blood T cells: a sorted CD56 or NKG2C T cell subset, CD4+ or CD8+ T cells, or bulk PBMC T cells (not recorded which). The CDR3 amino acid sequence is: CSARNRANYGYTF.